These T cell receptor beta chains were read from a single sample in a study of control samples from healthy donors and cancer patients. The table came from immunoSEQ multiplex PCR; TCRdb's copy has only in-frame clones and leaves some out. In the table there are some 200,000 clones, roughly 94% of which are singletons. The sequencing input was blood. The receptors originated from a man aged 50 or older in good health. Each CDR3 is given with its conserved first and last residue. Each record gives: D gene, clone size, V gene, J gene, CDR3 DNA, CDR3 protein. D genes are given only for firm matches. The size entry is marked missing in some rows and otherwise reads once, few, many or a size class.

>NA|NA|TRBV28|TRBJ1-2
TGTGCCAGCAGTTTATGGACAGCGGCCTATGGCTACACCTTC
CASSLWTAAYGYTF
>TRBD2|NA|TRBV2|TRBJ2-1
TGTGCCACCCAAATACGGGGGGGTGACAATGAGCAGTTCTTC
CATQIRGGDNEQFF
>NA|NA|TRBV27|TRBJ2-4
TGTGCCAGCAGTTCCCCCAGGTTGGGGGCCAAAAACATTCAGTACTTC
CASSSPRLGAKNIQYF
>NA|NA|TRBV18|TRBJ2-3
TGTGCCAGCTCACGGGGCGGGGATTCCACAGATACGCAGTATTTT
CASSRGGDSTDTQYF
>TRBD2|NA|TRBV4-2|TRBJ2-2
TGTGCCAGCAGCCAAGCGGGACTAGCAGCCGGGGAGCTGTTTTTT
CASSQAGLAAGELFF
>NA|NA|TRBV7-9|TRBJ1-1
TGTGCCAGCAGCTTAGAAGGGGGGGTTACTGAAGCTTTCTTT
CASSLEGGVTEAFF
>TRBD1|NA|TRBV6-6|TRBJ2-7
TGTGCCAGCAGGCCCCCGGGACAGGGGAACGAGCAGTACTTC
CASRPPGQGNEQYF
>TRBD1|NA|TRBV24-1|TRBJ1-5
TGTGCCACCAGTGATCGGCAGGGGGCTGAAGGGCAGCCCCAGCATTTT
CATSDRQGAEGQPQHF
>NA|NA|TRBV7-6|TRBJ1-5
TGTGCCAGCAGCCGGGGCTGGATCCGTTATAGCAATCAGCCCCAGCATTTT
CASSRGWIRYSNQPQHF
>NA|NA|TRBV5-1|TRBJ1-3
TGCGCCAGCAGCTTGGGGTTGGGCGCTAACTCTGGAAACACCATATATTTT
CASSLGLGANSGNTIYF
>NA|NA|TRBV2|TRBJ1-1
TGTGCCAGCATATTAGAGGTGAACACTGAAGCTTTCTTT
CASILEVNTEAFF
>NA|NA|TRBV6-5|TRBJ2-7
TGTGCCAGCAGTTACTCGAACAAATACCCCTACGAGCAGTACTTC
CASSYSNKYPYEQYF
>TRBD1|NA|TRBV6-2/TRBV6-3|TRBJ2-2
TGTGCCAGCATCCCTGGCAGGGGGCGGTCCGGGGAGCTGTTTTTT
CASIPGRGRSGELFF
>NA|NA|TRBV30|TRBJ1-5
TGTGCCTGGAGTGTAGAAAGCAATCAGCCCCAGCATTTT
CAWSVESNQPQHF
>TRBD1|NA|TRBV2|TRBJ2-5
TGTGCCGGGGATAGACAGGGTTCGAGCGAGACCCAGTACTTC
CAGDRQGSSETQYF
>NA|NA|TRBV29-1|TRBJ2-5
TGCAGCGTTGTGACAGGTCAAGAGACCCAGTACTTC
CSVVTGQETQYF
>NA|once|TRBV6-2/TRBV6-3|TRBJ2-3
TGTGCCAGCAGTCGGACACCGGCTACGCAGTATTTT
CASSRTPATQYF
>NA|NA|TRBV5-4|TRBJ2-6
TGTGCCAGCAGCTTGACGCAGAACTCTGGGGCCAACGTCCTGACTTTC
CASSLTQNSGANVLTF
>NA|NA|TRBV7-8|TRBJ1-1
TGTGCCAGCAGCTCCTACCAAAACACTGAAGCTTTCTTT
CASSSYQNTEAFF
>TRBD2|NA|TRBV2|TRBJ2-5
TGTGCCAGCGGGGGACTAGCGGGGGATGAGACCCAGTACTTC
CASGGLAGDETQYF
>TRBD1|NA|TRBV27|TRBJ1-1
TGTGCCAGCAGTCGGGACAGGGAGAACACTGAAGCTTTCTTT
CASSRDRENTEAFF
>NA|NA|TRBV15|TRBJ1-5
TGTGCCACCAGCAGAGACAGGGAAAGGAGCAATCAGCCCCAGCATTTT
CATSRDRERSNQPQHF
>NA|NA|TRBV6-5|TRBJ1-6
TGTGCCAGCATCGGTGGACAAAACTGGTCACCCCTCCACTTT
CASIGGQNWSPLHF
>TRBD1|NA|TRBV27|TRBJ2-6
TGTGCCAGCACGACAGGGGGCCATGCCAACGTCCTGACTTTC
CASTTGGHANVLTF
>NA|NA|TRBV5-6|TRBJ1-4
TGTGCCAGCAGCTTAGGGTGGGCGACAACTAATGAAAAACTGTTTTTT
CASSLGWATTNEKLFF
>NA|NA|TRBV5-6|TRBJ2-6
TGTGCCAGCAGCTTTGATATAATGACAGCCTACTCTGGGGCCAACGTCCTGACTTTC
CASSFDIMTAYSGANVLTF
>NA|NA|TRBV7-2|TRBJ1-6
TGTGCCAGCAGCTTAGAACGTAGAGGACCTTTCCACTTT
CASSLERRGPFHF
>NA|NA|TRBV5-4|TRBJ2-5
TGTGCCAGCAGCTTGCGGGGTGTTAGGGAGACCCAGTACTTC
CASSLRGVRETQYF
>NA|NA|TRBV20-1|TRBJ1-1
TGCAGTGCTAGTAAGCCAGCAAACACTGAAGCTTTCTTT
CSASKPANTEAFF
>NA|NA|TRBV23-1|TRBJ2-1
TGCGCCAGCAGTCCCTACAGGGTTGGGTACAATGAGCAGTTCTTC
CASSPYRVGYNEQFF
>NA|NA|TRBV5-4|TRBJ1-2
TGTGCCAGCAGCTCACCCAGGGTTAATGGCTACACCTTC
CASSSPRVNGYTF
>NA|NA|TRBV2|TRBJ1-5
TGTGCCAGCATGACAGAGAGCAATCAGCCCCAGCATTTT
CASMTESNQPQHF
>NA|once|TRBV12-5|TRBJ1-2
TGTGCTAGTGGGTTCGGGAGCACCGGGACAAGCGTCTATGGCTACACCTTC
CASGFGSTGTSVYGYTF
>NA|NA|TRBV10-3|TRBJ2-1
TGTGCCATCAGACCTTCTCCGGGACTTCACAATGAGCAGTTCTTC
CAIRPSPGLHNEQFF
>NA|NA|TRBV6-6|TRBJ2-1
TGTGCCAGCAGGAGACCCATCGAGGGGAATGAGCAGTTCTTC
CASRRPIEGNEQFF
>NA|NA|TRBV7-9|TRBJ1-1
TGTGCCAGCAGCTTAGTTACTGAAGCTTTCTTT
CASSLVTEAFF